Sequencing of this T cell receptor (beta chain) was carried out in a study of blood T cell repertoires in COVID-19. About the research overall: The United States, Italy and Spain supplied acute and convalescent COVID-19 samples. In each case, the material was cDNA or gDNA derived from T cells, B-cell-depleted T cells, or PBMCs.

Germline CDR1 reads MDHEN; CDR2 reads SYDVKM. This CDR3 has 15 residues. V gave up 7 bases and J gave up 3 bases; unmatched junction bases: 8. The protocol was immunoSEQ multiplex PCR, while the TCRdb copy is restricted to in-frame clones and leaves out a portion. The sample holds approximately 77,000 clones, around 89% seen once. V and J are TRBV28 and TRBJ2-3, with 9 bases identical to TRBD2. The origin of this receptor is a woman aged 80 or over with acute or convalescent COVID-19. Source material: peripheral blood. The CDR3 coding sequence is TGTGCCAGCATTCGTAGCGGGGGCCCTACAGATACGCAGTATTTT. Its protein is CASIRSGGPTDTQYF.